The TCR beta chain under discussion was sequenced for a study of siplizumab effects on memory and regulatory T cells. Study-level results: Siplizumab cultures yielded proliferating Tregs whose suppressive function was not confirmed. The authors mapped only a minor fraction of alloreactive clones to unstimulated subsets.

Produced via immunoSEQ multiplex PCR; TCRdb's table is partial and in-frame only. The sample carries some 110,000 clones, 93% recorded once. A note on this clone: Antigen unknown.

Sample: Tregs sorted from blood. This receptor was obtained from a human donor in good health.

The CDR3 loop reads CASSPLTLNTEAFF. DNA of the CDR3: TGTGCCAGCTCACCACTGACTCTGAACACTGAAGCTTTCTTT. The V gene is TRBV18, the J gene TRBJ1-1, with unresolved D. Deletions cut 1 base from V and 0 bases from J, with 6 bases between. Germline CDR1 and CDR2: KGHSH and LQKENI. The CDR3 loop spans 14 amino acids.